The 24 T cell receptor beta chains below all came from one sample that was sequenced in a study of blood T cell repertoires in COVID-19. Only in-frame clones appear in the TCRdb table, and some are missing; sequencing was by immunoSEQ multiplex PCR. The sample has under 300,000 clones, 88% seen once. Sequencing was performed on PBMCs or T cells enriched from blood (not recorded which). The receptors originated from a woman in her forties or fifties who had recovered from COVID-19.

The V and J genes are TRBV18 and TRBJ2-1; the match to TRBD2 covers 7 bases. Germline values: CDR1 KGHSH, CDR2 LQKENI. The CDR3 runs to 16 residues. The V gene end was trimmed by 0 bases and the J gene end by 4 bases; junction bases not matched to a gene: 6. The CDR3 protein is CASSPPESGTYNEQFF. The CDR3 nucleotides read TGTGCCAGCTCACCACCGGAGAGCGGGACTTACAATGAGCAGTTCTTC.

J is TRBJ2-1 and V is TRBV18; 7 bases line up with TRBD2. This CDR3 has 17 amino acids. Germline lookup yields CDR1 KGHSH and CDR2 LQKENI. V lost 5 bases, J lost 5 bases, and 15 bases stayed unmatched. DNA for the CDR3: TGTGCCAGCTCATCGAGAGTAGCGGGCCTATCCCACAATGAGCAGTTCTTC. This codes for CASSSRVAGLSHNEQFF.

This rearrangement joins TRBV15 to TRBJ1-5, with TRBD1 as a possible D gene (6 bases). From germline, CDR1 is LNHNV and CDR2 YYDKDF (reference sequence). Trimming shortened V by 2 bases and J by 4 bases, and 6 bases separated the two germline ends. The CDR3 totals 13 residues. The CDR3 here is CATSRTGNQPQHF. In DNA form, the CDR3 reads TGTGCCACCAGCAGAACAGGGAATCAGCCCCAGCATTTT.

This chain uses TRBV7-3 with TRBJ2-3; possible D gene TRBD2, 6 bases. Trimming shortened V by 5 bases and J by 2 bases, and 11 bases separated the two germline ends. Germline CDR1 and CDR2: SGHTA and FQGTGA. This CDR3 has 14 residues. The CDR3 nucleotides are TGTGCCAGCAGCCCCCCGGGGGACACAGATACGCAGTATTTT. Translated, it gives CASSPPGDTDTQYF.

This clone appeared once. The chain employs TRBV7-9 and TRBJ1-3, with no clear D. The CDR3 has 15 residues. Germline V CDR1 and CDR2: SEHNR, FQNEAQ (reference sequence). Trimming cost V 5 bases and J 2 bases, with 13 bases left between them. The DNA of the CDR3 is TGTGCCAGCAGCCCACCCCGAGGAACTGGAAACACCATATATTTT. This sequence encodes CASSPPRGTGNTIYF.

The chain is built from TRBV12-5 and TRBJ2-3, with a possible D match to TRBD1 (5 bases). Trimming took off 5 bases at V and 1 base at J, with 16 bases between the two ends. The CDR3 spans 16 residues. The germline V gene has CDR1 LGHNT and CDR2 FRNRAP. The CDR3 is CASGTSLGVGTDTQYF. CDR3 nucleotides: TGTGCTAGTGGTACGTCCCTAGGGGTAGGCACAGATACGCAGTATTTT.

V gene TRBV4-1 combines with J gene TRBJ2-7, with 10 positions matching TRBD1. CDR1 is MGHRA, CDR2 YSYEKL, per germline. The CDR3 sequence is 19 residues long. Trimming took 3 bases from V and 4 from J; bases not matched to a gene: 18. CDR3 in DNA: TGCGCCAGCAGCCACAATCCCTTGGGACAGGGGTCCGGGGTTTACGAGCAGTACTTC. This codes for CASSHNPLGQGSGVYEQYF.

V usage is TRBV6-5 and J usage is TRBJ2-7; D not certain. Trimming removed 0 bases at V and 3 bases at J, with 9 bases between. Germline values: CDR1 MNHEY, CDR2 SVGAGI. This CDR3 has 14 amino acids. The CDR3 spells CASSYSPPGYEQYF. The CDR3 DNA is TGTGCCAGCAGTTACTCCCCCCCGGGCTACGAGCAGTACTTC.

The chain uses TRBV2 and TRBJ2-7, with 9 bases fitting TRBD2. CDR3 length: 15 residues. Looked up from germline, CDR1 is SNHLY and CDR2 is FYNNEI. Trimming at V came to 6 bases and at J to 6 bases, leaving 12 bases not matched to a gene. The CDR3 is CASRQGGSGSLEQYF. The CDR3 DNA reads TGTGCCAGCAGGCAGGGGGGTAGCGGGAGCCTCGAGCAGTACTTC.

The chain uses TRBV6-6 and TRBJ1-5; D unclear. Germline CDR1 MNHNY, CDR2 SVGAGI (reference sequence). The CDR3 covers 15 residues. V lost 8 bases, J lost 0 bases, and 14 bases lay in between. The CDR3 region is CASDSLAFSNQPQHF. The CDR3, as DNA: TGTGCCAGCGATTCGTTGGCCTTTAGCAATCAGCCCCAGCATTTT.

This chain connects TRBV4-3 to TRBJ1-6; 8 bases map to TRBD1. CDR1 is LGHNA, CDR2 YSLEER, per germline. V lost 2 bases to trimming and J lost 9 bases; unmatched junction nucleotides: 12. This CDR3 contains 17 residues. In nucleotides, the CDR3 is TGCGCCAGCAGCCAATTTCCAGGGGGCGGCGGGAGTTCACCCCTCCACTTT. Residues: CASSQFPGGGGSSPLHF.

V is TRBV11-3 and J is TRBJ2-2, with a tentative D call TRBD2 (5 bases). The CDR3 runs 18 residues. The ends were cut back, 3 bases at V and 2 bases at J, with 19 bases in the middle. CDR1 SGHNT and CDR2 YENEEA come from the germline V gene. The CDR3 here is CASSLDTVGEPNTGELFF. The CDR3 nucleotides read TGTGCCAGCAGCTTGGATACCGTCGGGGAACCCAACACCGGGGAGCTGTTTTTT. Looking up the rest from reference TRBV11-3 and TRBJ2-2 gives the full variable domain: EAGVVQSPRYKIIEKKQPVAFWCNPISGHNTLYWYLQNLGQGPELLIRYENEEAVDDSQLPKDRFSAERLKGVDSTLKIQPAELGDSAVYLCASSLDTVGEPNTGELFFGEGSRLTVL.

The table lists this clone with a count of one. This chain uses TRBV19 with TRBJ1-2, with TRBD1 as a possible D gene (5 bases). The CDR3 consists of 16 residues. The germline V gene has CDR1 LNHDA and CDR2 SQIVND (reference sequence). The V and J ends lost 5 bases and 1 base respectively, with 17 bases between them. The DNA for the CDR3 is TGTGCCAGTAGTTCCTCCCGTCCAGGGTTTAACTATGGCTACACCTTC. Protein: CASSSSRPGFNYGYTF.

This chain links TRBV9 with TRBJ2-3, with a tentative D call TRBD2 (5 bases). The CDR3 is made up of 16 amino acids. Germline V gene sequence: CDR1 SGDLS, CDR2 YYNGEE. V was clipped by 1 base and J by 5 bases, with 17 bases between them. The CDR3 reads CASSVLGVAGQDTQYF. DNA of the CDR3: TGTGCCAGCAGCGTATTGGGCGTCGCGGGCCAAGATACGCAGTATTTT.

The genes are TRBV21-1 and TRBJ1-5. TRBV21-1 represents a pseudogene. This CDR3 comprises 17 residues. The CDR3 sequence: CASSKVGGSYSNQPQHF. In DNA, the CDR3 is TGTGCCAGCAGCAAGGTGGGGGGTTCGTATAGCAATCAGCCCCAGCATTTT.

The rearrangement links TRBV28 to TRBJ2-2; the D gene is possibly TRBD2 (5 bases). The CDR3 loop spans 15 amino acids. V lost 6 bases, J lost 0 bases, and 11 bases lay in between. The germline gives CDR1 MDHEN, CDR2 SYDVKM. The DNA of the CDR3 is TGTGCCAGCAGAAGAGAGGGCACGAACACCGGGGAGCTGTTTTTT. Translating it yields CASRREGTNTGELFF. Supplemented by reference TRBV28 and TRBJ2-2, the full variable domain reads DVKVTQSSRYLVKRTGEKVFLECVQDMDHENMFWYRQDPGLGLRLIYFSYDVKMKEKGDIPEGYSVSREKKERFSLILESASTNQTSMYLCASRREGTNTGELFFGEGSRLTVL.

The chain employs TRBV21-1 and TRBJ1-1; the table assigns TRBD1, which was not confirmed against the DNA. TRBV21-1 is tagged as a pseudogene. The CDR3 totals 20 residues. CDR3 in amino acids: CASSKGATGGPKGLNTEAFF. The CDR3 DNA reads as TGTGCCAGCAGCAAAGGGGCGACAGGGGGCCCGAAAGGCTTAAACACTGAAGCTTTCTTT.

This chain joins TRBV3-1 (or the pseudogene TRBV3-2) and TRBJ2-1, with 9 bases lining up with TRBD2. With V trimmed by 3 bases and J by 11 bases, 2 bases remained unmatched. The CDR3 has 12 residues. Germline-derived CDR1 and CDR2 are LGHDT and YNNKEL (reference sequence). The CDR3 DNA reads as TGTGCCAGCAGCCACCTAGCGGGAAAGCAGTTCTTC. This sequence encodes CASSHLAGKQFF.

The chain links TRBV23-1 to TRBJ2-7; D might be TRBD1 (6 bases). TRBV23-1 is known as an ORF, though its function is uncertain. V lost 3 bases, J lost 4 bases, and 13 bases lay in between. The CDR3 runs 14 residues. The chain's CDR3 is CASSQDSSLYEQYF. CDR3 coding DNA: TGCGCCAGCAGTCAGGACAGCAGCCTTTACGAGCAGTACTTC.

The chain employs TRBV6-2 or TRBV6-3 and TRBJ2-1; maybe TRBD1 (5 bases). The germline V gene has CDR1 MNHEY and CDR2 SVGEGT. The CDR3 spans 14 residues. Trimming took off 5 bases at V and 0 bases at J, with 8 bases between the two ends. The CDR3 spells CASSRQSSYNEQFF. Here the CDR3 DNA reads TGTGCCAGCAGTCGACAGAGCTCCTACAATGAGCAGTTCTTC.

The V gene is TRBV7-2, the J gene TRBJ1-5, with D unresolved. CDR1 and CDR2 (germline): SGHTA, FQGNSA. The CDR3 is 15 residues long. The V gene lost 7 bases and the J gene lost 2 bases, with 15 bases spanning the gap. CDR3 in DNA: TGTGCCAGCAAAAAGTGGAGTTTAGGCAATCAGCCCCAGCATTTT. Its translation: CASKKWSLGNQPQHF. Full variable domain (remainder filled in from reference TRBV7-2 and TRBJ1-5): GAGVSQSPSNKVTEKGKDVELRCDPISGHTALYWYRQSLGQGLEFLIYFQGNSAPDKSGLPSDRFSAERTGGSVSTLTIQRTQQEDSAVYLCASKKWSLGNQPQHFGDGTRLSIL.

This clone was picked up one time. The chain carries TRBV6-6 and TRBJ2-1; perhaps TRBD1 as D (5 bases). V was trimmed by 2 bases and J by 3 bases, leaving 14 bases between them. Per the germline V gene, CDR1 is MNHNY and CDR2 is SVGAGI (reference sequence). The length of the CDR3 is 16 residues. The CDR3 coding sequence is TGTGCCAGCAGTTACCCGGAAGGGGCTGGCTACAATGAGCAGTTCTTC. Its translation is CASSYPEGAGYNEQFF.

The chain combines TRBV4-3 with TRBJ2-3; D is perhaps TRBD1 (6 bases). CDR1 is LGHNA and CDR2 is YSLEER in the germline V gene. CDR3 size: 18 residues. The germline V and J ends were trimmed by 1 base and 6 bases, with 23 bases remaining between them. CDR3 nucleotide sequence: TGCGCCAGCAGCCAAGTCCCAGTCGGCACAGGGTCCGTGGATACGCAGTATTTT. This sequence encodes CASSQVPVGTGSVDTQYF.

The chain recombines TRBV19 with TRBJ2-1; 13 nucleotides line up with TRBD2. The CDR3 loop spans 17 amino acids. The V gene end was trimmed by 7 bases and the J gene end by 8 bases; junction bases not matched to a gene: 14. The germline V gene encodes CDR1 LNHDA and CDR2 SQIVND (reference sequence). The CDR3 reads CASNPGTSGTSWDEQFF. In nucleotides, the CDR3 is TGTGCCAGTAACCCAGGGACTAGCGGGACCTCCTGGGATGAGCAGTTCTTC.